This T cell receptor (beta chain) came from a study of graft-versus-host responses after intestinal transplantation. Turning to the study itself: Transplants were multivisceral, liver-intestinal, or isolated intestinal. Induction using anti-thymocyte globulin, followed by tacrolimus and steroids for two to three years, was given to all recipients. Notes on the study in general: Subjects displaying graft-donor T cell macrochimerism possessed elevated graft-versus-host to host-versus-graft clonal ratios inside allografts. Recipient bone marrow held GvH clones, some seen earlier in ileum or blood.

Germline values: CDR1 SGHTA, CDR2 FQGNSA. V was pared by 0 bases and J by 2 bases, with 8 bases between. CDR3 length: 15 residues. Assay: immunoSEQ multiplex PCR; the TCRdb copy retains only in-frame clones and omits some. Counted here are about 120,000 clones, approximately 90% occurring once; the ten biggest clones make up roughly 0.2%. In regard to this clone: Its antigen is as yet unknown.

The V gene is TRBV7-2, the J gene TRBJ1-5; a possible D gene is TRBD1 (6 bases). The receptor was derived from a human donor who received an intestinal transplant. Material: unstimulated CD4+ T cells sorted from spleen or lymph node cells, obtained before intestinal transplant. CDR3 loop: CASSLAPGGNQPQHF. DNA for the CDR3: TGTGCCAGCAGCTTAGCGCCAGGGGGCAATCAGCCCCAGCATTTT. Together with reference TRBV7-2 and TRBJ1-5, the CDR3 gives the full variable domain: GAGVSQSPSNKVTEKGKDVELRCDPISGHTALYWYRQSLGQGLEFLIYFQGNSAPDKSGLPSDRFSAERTGGSVSTLTIQRTQQEDSAVYLCASSLAPGGNQPQHFGDGTRLSIL.